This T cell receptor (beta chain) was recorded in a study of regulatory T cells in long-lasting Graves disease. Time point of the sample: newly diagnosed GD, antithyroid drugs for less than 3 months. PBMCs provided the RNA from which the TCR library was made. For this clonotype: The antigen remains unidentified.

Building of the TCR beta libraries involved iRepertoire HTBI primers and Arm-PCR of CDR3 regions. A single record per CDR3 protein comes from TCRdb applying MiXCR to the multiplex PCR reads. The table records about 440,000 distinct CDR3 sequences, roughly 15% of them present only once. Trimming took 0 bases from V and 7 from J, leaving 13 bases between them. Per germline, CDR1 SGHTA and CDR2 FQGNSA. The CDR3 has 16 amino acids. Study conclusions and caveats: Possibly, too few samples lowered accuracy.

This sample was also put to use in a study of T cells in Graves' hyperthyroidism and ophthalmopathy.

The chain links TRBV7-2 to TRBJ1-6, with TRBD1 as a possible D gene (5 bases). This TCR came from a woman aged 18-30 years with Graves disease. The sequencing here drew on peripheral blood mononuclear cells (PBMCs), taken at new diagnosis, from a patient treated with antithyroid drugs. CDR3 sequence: CASSLAWGGLNSPLHF. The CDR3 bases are TGTGCCAGCAGCTTAGCCTGGGGGGGACTCAATTCACCCCTCCACTTT.